Shown below are 29 T cell receptor beta chains from a single sample sequenced in a study of blood T cell repertoires in COVID-19. The assay was immunoSEQ multiplex PCR, and TCRdb's table has in-frame clones only and misses some. The sample has about 250,000 clones, about 80% seen once. The sample comprised peripheral blood. The origin of the receptors is a man between 45 and 60 years old with active or convalescent COVID-19.

DNA for the CDR3: TGCGCCAGCAGGCCGGGGGGAGCCGATACGCAGTATTTT. Protein sequence: CASRPGGADTQYF. The V gene is TRBV5-1, the J gene TRBJ2-3; TRBD2 agrees at 7 bases. The ends lost 5 bases at V and 6 bases at J; junction bases unmatched: 6. CDR1 SGHRS and CDR2 YFSETQ come from the germline V gene. This CDR3 has 13 residues.

This rearrangement joins TRBV9 to TRBJ2-7; a weak D match, TRBD1 (6 bases). CDR3 size: 13 residues. Between the trimmed V and J ends, which lost 4 bases and 5 bases, there was a span of 13 bases. In germline, CDR1 is SGDLS, CDR2 YYNGEE. This CDR3 reads CASSPQGTHEQYF. The CDR3, as DNA: TGTGCCAGCAGCCCACAGGGTACCCACGAGCAGTACTTC. Full variable domain (outside the CDR3, taken from reference TRBV9 and TRBJ2-7): DSGVTQTPKHLITATGQRVTLRCSPRSGDLSVYWYQQSLDQGLQFLIQYYNGEERAKGNILERFSAQQFPDLHSELNLSSLELGDSALYFCASSPQGTHEQYFGPGTRLTVT.

Written as DNA, the CDR3 is TGTGCCAGCAGTCCCGGGACTAGCTTTAGCGGGGAGCTGTTTTTT. Translation gives CASSPGTSFSGELFF. The chain uses TRBV6-5 and TRBJ2-2, with TRBD2 matching over 9 bases. CDR1 and CDR2 (germline): MNHEY, SVGAGI. The CDR3 runs to 15 residues. V dropped 5 bases and J dropped 7; count of bases not matched to a gene: 8.

The chain joins TRBV28 to TRBJ1-6; 8 positions match TRBD1. V shed 3 bases and J 7 bases; nucleotides not matched to a gene: 11. This CDR3 spans 17 amino acids. Germline lookup yields CDR1 MDHEN and CDR2 SYDVKM. The CDR3 bases are TGTGCCAGCAGTTTGCCGGGACAGGCCCTACGCAATTCACCCCTCCACTTT. Its protein product is CASSLPGQALRNSPLHF.

The gene calls are TRBV19 and TRBJ1-5, with 8 bases matching TRBD1. Trimming took 5 bases from V and 0 from J; bases not matched to a gene: 12. The V gene's germline CDR1 is LNHDA and CDR2 SQIVND (reference sequence). This CDR3 has 18 residues. The CDR3 loop is CASSPLSTGANSNQPQHF. The CDR3 DNA reads TGTGCCAGTAGTCCCTTGTCGACAGGGGCGAATAGCAATCAGCCCCAGCATTTT.

This chain uses TRBV19 with TRBJ2-3, with 9 bases fitting TRBD1. CDR1 and CDR2 (germline): LNHDA, SQIVND (reference sequence). The length of the CDR3 is 15 residues. The junction had 1 base not matched to a gene; V was cut back by 3 bases and J by 0 bases. CDR3 residues: CASSIGTGSTDTQYF. Written as DNA, the CDR3 is TGTGCCAGTAGTATTGGGACAGGGAGCACAGATACGCAGTATTTT.

The chain employs TRBV6-6 and TRBJ2-5, with TRBD1 as a possible D gene (5 bases). CDR3 length equals 14 residues. Germline CDR1 and CDR2: MNHNY and SVGAGI (reference sequence). The germline V and J ends were trimmed by 2 bases and 5 bases, with 12 bases remaining between them. The CDR3, as DNA: TGTGCCAGCAGTTACGGCAGGGTTGGGGAGACCCAGTACTTC. Translated, it gives CASSYGRVGETQYF.

As concerns this clone: One end of the junction does not line up with germline, which may come from a read error. The genes are TRBV11-3 and TRBJ1-3; weak D call: TRBD1 (5 bases). Germline CDR1 is SGHNT and CDR2 is YENEEA. This CDR3 is 15 amino acids long. In DNA form, the CDR3 reads TGTGCCAGCAGCGTAGAGGCAGGGACTGGAAACACCATATATTTT. Translated: CASSVEAGTGNTIYF.

The gene calls are TRBV10-3 and TRBJ1-2, with a possible D match to TRBD1 (5 bases). The ends were cut back, 2 bases at V and 4 bases at J, with 14 bases in the middle. Germline V gene sequence: CDR1 ENHRY, CDR2 SYGVKD. The CDR3 is made up of 15 amino acids. The CDR3 is CAISETDRTVYGYTF. DNA of the CDR3: TGTGCCATCAGTGAGACCGACAGAACAGTCTATGGCTACACCTTC.

V is TRBV7-9 and J is TRBJ1-1; D gene uncertain. V was clipped by 3 bases and J by 6 bases, with 8 bases between them. This CDR3 spans 12 amino acids. CDR1 and CDR2 from the germline V gene are SEHNR and FQNEAQ (reference sequence). CDR3 residues: CASSFHSSEAFF. The CDR3 nucleotides are TGTGCCAGCAGCTTCCACAGTTCTGAAGCTTTCTTT.

J is TRBJ1-2 and V is TRBV7-2; the match to TRBD1 covers 9 bases. The germline gives CDR1 SGHTA, CDR2 FQGNSA. The CDR3 loop spans 15 amino acids. The J segment lost 8 bases and the V segment lost 2 bases, leaving 9 bases of the junction unmatched. CDR3 bases: TGTGCCAGCAGCTTATCATTTGGGACAGGGAACGGCTACACCTTC. Its translation: CASSLSFGTGNGYTF.

This chain joins TRBV6-5 and TRBJ2-7; TRBD1 matches 7 bases. CDR3 length equals 14 residues. Germline assignment: CDR1 MNHEY and CDR2 SVGAGI. Trimming cost V 6 bases and J 0 bases; bases outside gene matches: 5. This chain's CDR3 is CASRRGQDSYEQYF. CDR3 coding DNA: TGTGCCAGCAGGCGAGGACAGGACTCCTACGAGCAGTACTTC.

A word on this clone: Within the sample, other DNA sequences also encode this same CDR3. DNA for the CDR3: TGTGCCAGTAGTATCAGGGGGCTCACTGAAGCTTTCTTT. The encoded protein is CASSIRGLTEAFF. V usage is TRBV19 and J usage is TRBJ1-1; 8 nucleotides agree with TRBD1. J lost 4 bases, V lost 3 bases, and 1 base had no gene match. This CDR3 spans 13 amino acids. CDR1 and CDR2 from the germline V gene are LNHDA and SQIVND (reference sequence).

The rearrangement uses TRBV30 and TRBJ1-2, with no clear D. The CDR3 runs to 11 residues. Germline V CDR1 and CDR2: GTSNPN, SVGIG (reference sequence). V was clipped by 0 bases and J by 6 bases, with 5 bases between them. The CDR3 sequence is CAWSVLHGYTF. The CDR3 bases are TGTGCCTGGAGTGTACTCCATGGCTACACCTTC.

V gene TRBV15 combines with J gene TRBJ2-4; TRBD1 aligns across 7 bases. Germline V gene lookup returns CDR1 LNHNV and CDR2 YYDKDF (reference sequence). The CDR3 totals 16 residues. V gave up 5 bases and J gave up 0 bases; unmatched junction bases: 7. The DNA for the CDR3 is TGTGCCACCAGCGGACAGGATGCGCTAGCCAAAAACATTCAGTACTTC. It yields the protein CATSGQDALAKNIQYF. The full variable domain, completed using reference TRBV15 and TRBJ2-4, is DAMVIQNPRYQVTQFGKPVTLSCSQTLNHNVMYWYQQKSSQAPKLLFHYYDKDFNNEADTPDNFQSRRPNTSFCFLDIRSPGLGDTAMYLCATSGQDALAKNIQYFGAGTRLSVL.

This chain joins TRBV4-1 and TRBJ2-7, with 12 bases lining up with TRBD2. Looked up from germline, CDR1 is MGHRA and CDR2 is YSYEKL. This CDR3 spans 15 amino acids. J lost 7 bases, V lost 2 bases, and 6 bases had no gene match. The CDR3 region is CASSQYGLAGTEQYF. The CDR3 DNA is TGCGCCAGCAGCCAATACGGACTAGCGGGAACAGAGCAGTACTTC.

The chain combines TRBV6-1 with TRBJ1-1, with D possibly TRBD1 on 5 matching bases. Germline V gene sequence: CDR1 MNHNS, CDR2 SASEGT. There are 18 residues in the CDR3. V was trimmed by 2 bases and J by 0 bases, leaving 19 bases between them. The CDR3 is CASSEWIPRDKMNTEAFF. DNA of the CDR3: TGTGCCAGCAGTGAATGGATCCCCAGGGATAAAATGAACACTGAAGCTTTCTTT.

The chain carries TRBV11-2 and TRBJ2-7, with D perhaps TRBD1 (6 bases). Germline V gene sequence: CDR1 SGHAT, CDR2 FQNNGV. Trimming took 0 bases from V and 2 from J, leaving 8 bases between them. CDR3 length: 14 residues. The CDR3 sequence: CASSLDQGPYEQYF. Written as DNA, the CDR3 is TGTGCCAGCAGCTTAGATCAGGGGCCCTACGAGCAGTACTTC.

The V gene is TRBV6-1, the J gene TRBJ2-7; no clear D. The CDR3 has 14 amino acids. V was trimmed by 2 bases and J by 3 bases, leaving 11 bases between them. From germline, CDR1 is MNHNS and CDR2 SASEGT. Here the CDR3 reads CASSEMIASYEQYF. Here the CDR3 DNA reads TGTGCCAGCAGTGAAATGATAGCTAGCTACGAGCAGTACTTC.

The J gene is TRBJ2-3, the V gene TRBV7-9; TRBD2 matches 11 bases. This CDR3 has 16 residues. V trimming: 2 bases; J trimming: 3 bases; junction bases outside the gene matches: 4. Germline CDR1 is SEHNR and CDR2 is FQNEAQ (reference sequence). The CDR3 coding sequence is TGTGCCAGCAGCTTAATATCTAGCGGGGGGACAGATACGCAGTATTTT. The encoded protein is CASSLISSGGTDTQYF.

The chain carries TRBV19 and TRBJ1-1, with TRBD1 identical over 9 bases. The trim removed 2 bases at V and 3 bases at J, leaving 10 bases unmatched. Germline V gene lookup returns CDR1 LNHDA and CDR2 SQIVND (reference sequence). The CDR3 spans 17 residues. CDR3 nucleotide sequence: TGTGCCAGTAGTATATCGGTCTTCCGGACAGGGGACACTGAAGCTTTCTTT. This translates into CASSISVFRTGDTEAFF.

The chain uses TRBV12-3 or TRBV12-4 and TRBJ1-2; unclear D gene. CDR3 length equals 13 residues. V lost 4 bases and J 4 bases, leaving 10 bases between the germline ends. The CDR3 coding sequence is TGTGCCAGCAGTTCCCCCGGTGTCTATGGCTACACCTTC. Protein: CASSSPGVYGYTF.

The gene calls are TRBV12-3 or TRBV12-4 and TRBJ2-7; D unresolved. V gave up 2 bases and J gave up 6 bases, with 5 bases separating them. This CDR3 contains 11 residues. The CDR3 nucleotides read TGTGCCAGCAGTTTATTTCGCGAGCAGTACTTC. Amino acid sequence: CASSLFREQYF.

The V call is TRBV6-5, the J call TRBJ1-2, with TRBD1 as a possible D gene (6 bases). V shed 2 bases and J shed 4 bases, with 14 bases lying between them. The CDR3 extends over 15 amino acids. Germline-derived CDR1 and CDR2 are MNHEY and SVGAGI. The CDR3, as DNA: TGTGCCAGCAGTTACGCGGGGGGCGATGTCTATGGCTACACCTTC. As protein: CASSYAGGDVYGYTF.

The chain couples TRBV15 to TRBJ2-3; the match to TRBD2 covers 15 bases. With 1 base clipped from V and 1 base from J, the junction kept 3 bases outside the gene matches. CDR1 LNHNV and CDR2 YYDKDF come from the germline V gene (reference sequence). The CDR3 sequence is 18 residues long. The CDR3 sequence is CATSRGGLAGGGTDTQYF. The CDR3 nucleotides read TGTGCCACCAGCAGAGGCGGACTAGCGGGGGGGGGCACAGATACGCAGTATTTT.

This clone has only a few counts. This chain connects TRBV7-2 to TRBJ1-6; D is uncertain. V gave up 5 bases and J gave up 4 bases, with 18 bases separating them. Looked up from germline, CDR1 is SGHTA and CDR2 is FQGNSA. The CDR3 has 17 residues. The CDR3 spells CASSRDSRVFYNSPLHF. For the CDR3, the DNA is TGTGCCAGCAGCAGAGACTCCCGGGTCTTTTATAATTCACCCCTCCACTTT.

The CDR3 DNA sequence: TGTGCCAGCAGTGAAGGGGGGCCTGGAAACACCATATATTTT. Amino acids: CASSEGGPGNTIYF. The chain couples TRBV2 to TRBJ1-3; tentatively, D is TRBD1 (6 bases). CDR1 SNHLY and CDR2 FYNNEI come from the germline V gene. The V end was cut by 1 base, the J end by 2 bases, with 6 bases between. The CDR3 spans 14 residues.

The chain joins TRBV4-1 to TRBJ2-5, with 7 positions matching TRBD2. The CDR3 has 17 amino acids. Germline V gene sequence: CDR1 MGHRA, CDR2 YSYEKL. Trimming removed 5 bases from V and 1 base from J; junction bases left unmatched: 13. The CDR3 nucleotides read TGCGCCAGCAGCTTAGGAATGGGGGGGACCTCCCAAGAGACCCAGTACTTC. Translating gives CASSLGMGGTSQETQYF.

The chain joins TRBV7-2 to TRBJ2-1; 9 nucleotides align to TRBD2. The CDR3 spans 14 residues. Germline CDR1 reads SGHTA; CDR2 reads FQGNSA. The CDR3 coding sequence is TGTGTCACAAATAGCGGGGGATCCTACAATGAGCAGTTCTTC. Translation: CVTNSGGSYNEQFF.